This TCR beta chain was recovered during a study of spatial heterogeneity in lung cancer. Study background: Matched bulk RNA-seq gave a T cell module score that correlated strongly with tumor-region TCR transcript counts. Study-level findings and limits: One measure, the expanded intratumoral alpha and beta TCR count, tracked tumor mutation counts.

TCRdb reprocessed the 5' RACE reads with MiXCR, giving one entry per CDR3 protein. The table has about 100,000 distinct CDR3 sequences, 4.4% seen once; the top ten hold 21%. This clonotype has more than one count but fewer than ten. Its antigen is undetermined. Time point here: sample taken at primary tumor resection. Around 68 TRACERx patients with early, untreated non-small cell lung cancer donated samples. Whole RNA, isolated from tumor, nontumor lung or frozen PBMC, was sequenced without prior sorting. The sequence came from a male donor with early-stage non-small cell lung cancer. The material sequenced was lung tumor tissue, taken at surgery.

This CDR3 reads CSARGIGNTIYF. In DNA form, the CDR3 reads TGCAGTGCTAGAGGAATTGGAAACACCATATATTTT. V usage is TRBV20-1 and J usage is TRBJ1-3; D gene ambiguous. The CDR3 runs to 12 residues. Germline V CDR1 and CDR2: DFQATT, SNEGSKA (reference sequence). Trimming pared 1 base from V and 3 bases from J, leaving 4 bases between.